This TCR beta chain was sequenced for a study of Ad26.COV2.S vaccination and SARS-CoV-2 variants. The treatment denotes: roughly 18 received Ad26.COV2.S at low or high dose, single or two shots; several received placebo; per-sample allocation not given. All samples were drawn on day 63, counting from the first vaccine or placebo injection. To note about this clone: Antigen unknown.

Sequencing was performed with immunoSEQ multiplex PCR; in TCRdb, only in-frame clones are kept and a portion is missing. The sample includes about 410,000 clones, approximately 86% of them seen just once. V gave up 6 bases and J gave up 2 bases, with 8 bases separating them. CDR1 and CDR2 from the germline V gene are DFQATT and SNEGSKA (reference sequence). This CDR3 contains 11 residues. Overall study results and limits: Breadth and depth estimates from TCRs may understate total T cell responses. Substantial post-vaccination breadth of spike-specific CD8+ and CD4+ T cell responses was reported. Vaccine and placebo recipients had similar non-spike TCR breadth.

Sequenced here: peripheral blood, sampled in a trial of Ad26.COV2.S vaccine versus placebo. This rearrangement joins TRBV20-1 to TRBJ2-7, with D perhaps matching TRBD1 or TRBD2 (5 bases each). This clonotype was obtained from a person aged 18-60 years who received the Ad26.COV2.S COVID-19 vaccine or a placebo. For the CDR3, the DNA is TGCAGTGCCGGGACGGCCTACGAGCAGTACTTC. It translates to CSAGTAYEQYF.